The T cell receptor (beta chain) described here comes from a study of shared clonotypes between healthy human individuals. Negatively enriched CD4+ T cells were divided by CD45RA into naive and memory. Concerning this clone itself: Antigen: not known.

The study's findings and limits: Between a handful of donors, naive CD4 clonotypes were shared at a level of approximately 5%.

Data came from immunoSEQ multiplex PCR; TCRdb stores just in-frame clones and leaves some out. There are 1,400,000 or so clones in the sample; approximately 98.5% occur only once, and 0.36% lies in the top ten. Losses at the gene ends were 1 base for V and 1 base for J; bases not matched to a gene: 10. The CDR3 has 17 amino acids. Germline lookup yields CDR1 LGHNA and CDR2 YNFKEQ. The sequence was obtained from a man under 40 in good health. Sequencing was done on a sample of naive CD4+ T cells sorted from blood. Subset given: CD45RA+ positively selected. The genes are TRBV4-2 and TRBJ2-7; 7 bases map to TRBD2. The CDR3 region has the DNA TGTGCCAGCAGCCAAGGCCTAGCGGTCTCCCAGTCCTACGAGCAGTACTTC. It yields the protein CASSQGLAVSQSYEQYF.